This T cell receptor (beta chain) emerged from a study of T-cell memory formation after mild COVID-19. Background on the study: The two donors had largely donor-specific TCR clusters. Study results and caveats: Confirmation of SARS-CoV-2 specificity was lacking for second-wave clones peaking day 37.

In TCRdb, the 5' RACE reads were re-called with MiXCR into one record per CDR3 protein. The repertoire includes roughly 340,000 distinct CDR3 sequences, about a sixth of them detected once, and about a fifth sits in the top ten. Concerning this clonotype itself: Its matching antigen is unknown.

Trimming shortened V by 2 bases and J by 2 bases, and 7 bases separated the two germline ends. CDR1 is KGHSH, CDR2 LQKENI, per germline. The length of the CDR3 is 13 residues. The sequencing sample was made of PBMCs or a T cell subset sorted from them (not recorded which). The chain has TRBV18 and TRBJ2-7; no reliable D call. The origin of this receptor is a man aged 18 to 29 who had mild COVID-19 (a few samples of this study predate the infection). Cell type and time point are not known. The chain's CDR3 is CASSPIDTYEQYV. The CDR3 coding sequence is TGTGCCAGCTCACCAATCGACACCTACGAGCAGTACGTC.